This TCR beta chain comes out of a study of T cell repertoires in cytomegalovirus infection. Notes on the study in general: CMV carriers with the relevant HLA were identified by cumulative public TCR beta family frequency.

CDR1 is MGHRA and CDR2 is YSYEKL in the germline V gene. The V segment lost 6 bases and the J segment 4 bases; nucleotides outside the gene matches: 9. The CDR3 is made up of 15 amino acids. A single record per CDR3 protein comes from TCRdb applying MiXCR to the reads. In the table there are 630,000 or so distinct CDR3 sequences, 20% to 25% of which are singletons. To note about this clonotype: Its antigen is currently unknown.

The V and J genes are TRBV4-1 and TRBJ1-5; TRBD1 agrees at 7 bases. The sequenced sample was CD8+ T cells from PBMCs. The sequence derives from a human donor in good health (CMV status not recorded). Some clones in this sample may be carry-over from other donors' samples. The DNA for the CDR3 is TGCGCCAGCAGTTACAGCCCAGGGGGAAATCAGCCCCAGCATTTT. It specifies CASSYSPGGNQPQHF.